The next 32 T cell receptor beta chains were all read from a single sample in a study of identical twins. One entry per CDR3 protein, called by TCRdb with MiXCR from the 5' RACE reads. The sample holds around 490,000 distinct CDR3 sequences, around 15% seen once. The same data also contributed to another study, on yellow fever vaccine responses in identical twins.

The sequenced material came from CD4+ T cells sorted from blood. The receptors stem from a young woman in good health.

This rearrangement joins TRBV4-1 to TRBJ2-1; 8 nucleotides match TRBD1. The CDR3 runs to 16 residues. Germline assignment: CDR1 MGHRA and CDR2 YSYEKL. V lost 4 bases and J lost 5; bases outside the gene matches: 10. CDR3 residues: CASSPLGQGEDNEQFF. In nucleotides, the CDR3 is TGCGCCAGCAGCCCCTTAGGACAGGGAGAGGACAATGAGCAGTTCTTC.

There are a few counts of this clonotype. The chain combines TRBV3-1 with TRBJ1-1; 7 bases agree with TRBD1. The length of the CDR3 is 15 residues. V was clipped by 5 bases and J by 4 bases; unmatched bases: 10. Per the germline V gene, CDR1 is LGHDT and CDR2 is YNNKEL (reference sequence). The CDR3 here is CASSKHQGVSTEAFF. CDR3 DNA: TGTGCCAGCAGCAAACACCAGGGGGTCTCCACTGAAGCTTTCTTT. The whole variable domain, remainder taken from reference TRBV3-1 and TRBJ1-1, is DTAVSQTPKYLVTQMGNDKSIKCEQNLGHDTMYWYKQDSKKFLKIMFSYNNKELIINETVPNRFSPKSPDKAHLNLHINSLELGDSAVYFCASSKHQGVSTEAFFGQGTRLTVV.

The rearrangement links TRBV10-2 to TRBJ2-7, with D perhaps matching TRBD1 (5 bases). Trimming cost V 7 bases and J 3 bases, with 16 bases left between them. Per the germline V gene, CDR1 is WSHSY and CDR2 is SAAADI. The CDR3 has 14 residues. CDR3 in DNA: TGCGCCAGCACCATGGGGCAGCAAGTCTACGAGCAGTACTTC. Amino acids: CASTMGQQVYEQYF.

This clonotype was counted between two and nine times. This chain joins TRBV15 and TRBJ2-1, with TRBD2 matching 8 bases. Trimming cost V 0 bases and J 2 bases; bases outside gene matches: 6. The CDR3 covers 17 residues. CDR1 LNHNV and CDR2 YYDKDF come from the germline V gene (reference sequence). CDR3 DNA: TGTGCCACCAGCAGAGATCTCACTAGCGGAGCCTACAATGAGCAGTTCTTC. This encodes CATSRDLTSGAYNEQFF.

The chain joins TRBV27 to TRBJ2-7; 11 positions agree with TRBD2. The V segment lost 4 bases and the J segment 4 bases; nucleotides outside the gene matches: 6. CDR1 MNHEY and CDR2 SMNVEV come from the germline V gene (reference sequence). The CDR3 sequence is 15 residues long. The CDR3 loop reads CASSSLLAGVYEQYF. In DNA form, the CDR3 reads TGTGCCAGCAGTTCCTTACTAGCGGGAGTTTACGAGCAGTACTTC.

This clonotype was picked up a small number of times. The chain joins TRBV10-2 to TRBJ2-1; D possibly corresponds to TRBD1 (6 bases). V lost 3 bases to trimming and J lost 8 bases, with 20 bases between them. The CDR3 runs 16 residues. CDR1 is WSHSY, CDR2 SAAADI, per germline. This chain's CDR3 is CASSEWGLRGRDEQFF. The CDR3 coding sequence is TGCGCCAGCAGTGAATGGGGGCTTCGGGGCCGGGATGAGCAGTTCTTC.

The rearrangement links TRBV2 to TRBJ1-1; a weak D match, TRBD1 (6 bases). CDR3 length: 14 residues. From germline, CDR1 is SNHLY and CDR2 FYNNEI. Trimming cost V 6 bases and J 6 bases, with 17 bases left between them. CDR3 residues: CASRRGEVSPEAFF. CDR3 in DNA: TGTGCCAGCAGGAGGGGGGAGGTGAGTCCTGAAGCTTTCTTT.

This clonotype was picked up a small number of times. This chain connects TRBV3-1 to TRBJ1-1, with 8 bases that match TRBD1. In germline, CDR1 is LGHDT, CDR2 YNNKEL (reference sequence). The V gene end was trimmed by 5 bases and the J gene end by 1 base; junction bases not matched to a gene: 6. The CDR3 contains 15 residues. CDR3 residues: CASSFRQGRNTEAFF. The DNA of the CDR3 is TGTGCCAGCAGCTTCCGACAGGGGAGGAACACTGAAGCTTTCTTT. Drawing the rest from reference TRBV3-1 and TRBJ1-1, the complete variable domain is DTAVSQTPKYLVTQMGNDKSIKCEQNLGHDTMYWYKQDSKKFLKIMFSYNNKELIINETVPNRFSPKSPDKAHLNLHINSLELGDSAVYFCASSFRQGRNTEAFFGQGTRLTVV.

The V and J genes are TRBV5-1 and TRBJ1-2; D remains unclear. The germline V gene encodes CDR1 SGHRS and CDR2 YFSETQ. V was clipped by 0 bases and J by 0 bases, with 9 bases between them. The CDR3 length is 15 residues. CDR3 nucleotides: TGCGCCAGCAGCTTGGACGGCCCGGCTAACTATGGCTACACCTTC. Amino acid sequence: CASSLDGPANYGYTF.

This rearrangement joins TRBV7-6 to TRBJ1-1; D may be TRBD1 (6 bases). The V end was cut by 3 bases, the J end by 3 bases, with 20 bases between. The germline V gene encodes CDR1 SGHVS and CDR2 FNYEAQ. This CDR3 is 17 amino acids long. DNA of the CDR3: TGTGCCAGCAGCTTCGCCCTTGACATCAAGGGGGACACTGAAGCTTTCTTT. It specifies CASSFALDIKGDTEAFF.

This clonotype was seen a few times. CDR3 coding DNA: TGCAGTGGGGGGCTAGCGGGAGGTTACAATGAGCAGTTCTTC. Protein sequence: CSGGLAGGYNEQFF. V usage is TRBV20-1 and J usage is TRBJ2-1; TRBD2 agrees at 11 bases. Unmatched junction bases numbered 6, after V lost 7 bases and J lost 4 bases. CDR3 length: 14 amino acids. In germline, CDR1 is DFQATT, CDR2 SNEGSKA (reference sequence).

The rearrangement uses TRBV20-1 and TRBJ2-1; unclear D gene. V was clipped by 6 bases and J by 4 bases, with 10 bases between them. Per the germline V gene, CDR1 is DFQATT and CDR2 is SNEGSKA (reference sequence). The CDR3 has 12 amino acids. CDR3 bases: TGCAGTGCCTCAATGGTATACAATGAGCAGTTCTTC. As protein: CSASMVYNEQFF.

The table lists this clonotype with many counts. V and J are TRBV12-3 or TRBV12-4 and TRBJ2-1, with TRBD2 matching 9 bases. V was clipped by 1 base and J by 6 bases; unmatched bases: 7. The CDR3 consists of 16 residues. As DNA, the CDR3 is TGTGCCAGCAGTTTAGTTGCGGGAGGGCCTTTCAATGAGCAGTTCTTC. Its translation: CASSLVAGGPFNEQFF.

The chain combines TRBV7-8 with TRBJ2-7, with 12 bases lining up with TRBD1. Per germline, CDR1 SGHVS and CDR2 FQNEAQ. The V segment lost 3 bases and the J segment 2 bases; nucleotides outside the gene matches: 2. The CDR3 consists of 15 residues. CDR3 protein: CASSLGDRGPYEQYF. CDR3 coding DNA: TGTGCCAGCAGCTTGGGGGACAGGGGGCCCTACGAGCAGTACTTC.

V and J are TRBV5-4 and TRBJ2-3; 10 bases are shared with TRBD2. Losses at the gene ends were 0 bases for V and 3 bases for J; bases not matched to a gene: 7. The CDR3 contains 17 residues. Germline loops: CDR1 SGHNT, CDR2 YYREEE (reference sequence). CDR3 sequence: CASSLGLAGAVTDTQYF. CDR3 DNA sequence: TGTGCCAGCAGCTTGGGTCTAGCGGGAGCCGTGACAGATACGCAGTATTTT. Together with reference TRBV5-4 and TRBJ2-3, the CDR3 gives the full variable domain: ETGVTQSPTHLIKTRGQQVTLRCSSQSGHNTVSWYQQALGQGPQFIFQYYREEENGRGNFPPRFSGLQFPNYSSELNVNALELDDSALYLCASSLGLAGAVTDTQYFGPGTRLTVL.

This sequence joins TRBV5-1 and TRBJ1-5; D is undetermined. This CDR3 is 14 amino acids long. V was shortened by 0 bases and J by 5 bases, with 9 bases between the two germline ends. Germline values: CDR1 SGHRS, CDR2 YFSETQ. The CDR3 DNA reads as TGCGCCAGCAGCTTGGTTCCCAATGATCAGCCCCAGCATTTT. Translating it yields CASSLVPNDQPQHF.

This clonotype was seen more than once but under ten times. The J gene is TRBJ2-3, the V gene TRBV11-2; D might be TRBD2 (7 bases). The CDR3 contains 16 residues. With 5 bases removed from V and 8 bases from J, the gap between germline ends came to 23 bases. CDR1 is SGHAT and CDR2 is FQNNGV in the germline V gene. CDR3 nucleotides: TGTGCCAGCAGCAAATTTACCGCGGGGGCTGGGGGTACGCAGTATTTT. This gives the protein CASSKFTAGAGGTQYF.

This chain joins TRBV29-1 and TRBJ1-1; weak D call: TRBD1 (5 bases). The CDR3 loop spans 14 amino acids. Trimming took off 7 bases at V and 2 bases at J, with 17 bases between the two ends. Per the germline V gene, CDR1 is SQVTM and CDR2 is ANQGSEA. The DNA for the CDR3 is TGCAGCGGAGGGGCGCGGGGTTACAACACTGAAGCTTTCTTT. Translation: CSGGARGYNTEAFF.

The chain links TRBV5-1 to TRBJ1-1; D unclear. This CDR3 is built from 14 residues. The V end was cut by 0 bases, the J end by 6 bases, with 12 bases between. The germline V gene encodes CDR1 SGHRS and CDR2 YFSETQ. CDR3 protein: CASSLDSLVAEAFF. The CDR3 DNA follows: TGCGCCAGCAGCTTGGACAGTCTAGTCGCTGAAGCTTTCTTT.

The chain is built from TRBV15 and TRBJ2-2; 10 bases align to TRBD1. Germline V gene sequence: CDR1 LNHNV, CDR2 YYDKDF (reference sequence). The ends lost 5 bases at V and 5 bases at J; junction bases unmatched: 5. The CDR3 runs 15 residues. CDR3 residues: CATSAPGQGTGELFF. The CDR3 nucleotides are TGTGCCACCAGCGCTCCGGGACAGGGGACCGGGGAGCTGTTTTTT.

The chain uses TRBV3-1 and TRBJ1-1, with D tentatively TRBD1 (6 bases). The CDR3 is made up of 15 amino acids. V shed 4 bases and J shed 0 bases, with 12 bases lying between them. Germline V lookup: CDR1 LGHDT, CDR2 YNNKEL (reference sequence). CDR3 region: CASSPSGGLNTEAFF. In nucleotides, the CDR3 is TGTGCCAGCAGCCCAAGTGGGGGGCTGAACACTGAAGCTTTCTTT.

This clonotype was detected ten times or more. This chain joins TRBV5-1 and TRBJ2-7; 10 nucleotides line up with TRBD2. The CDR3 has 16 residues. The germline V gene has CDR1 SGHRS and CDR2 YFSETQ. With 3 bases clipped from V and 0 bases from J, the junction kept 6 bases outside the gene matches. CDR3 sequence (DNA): TGCGCCAGCAGCTCCCTAGCGGGAGACCTCTCCTACGAGCAGTACTTC. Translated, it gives CASSSLAGDLSYEQYF.

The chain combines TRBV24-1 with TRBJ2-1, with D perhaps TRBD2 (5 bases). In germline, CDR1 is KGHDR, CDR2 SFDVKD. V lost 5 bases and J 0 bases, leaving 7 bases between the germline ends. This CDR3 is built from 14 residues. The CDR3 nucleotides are TGTGCCACCAGTGGACGGGACTCCTACAATGAGCAGTTCTTC. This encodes CATSGRDSYNEQFF.

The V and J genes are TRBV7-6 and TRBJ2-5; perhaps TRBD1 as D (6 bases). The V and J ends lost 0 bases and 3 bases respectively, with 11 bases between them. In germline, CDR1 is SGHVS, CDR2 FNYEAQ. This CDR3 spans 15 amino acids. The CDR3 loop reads CASSLAGTPKETQYF. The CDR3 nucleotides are TGTGCCAGCAGCTTAGCGGGGACACCAAAAGAGACCCAGTACTTC.

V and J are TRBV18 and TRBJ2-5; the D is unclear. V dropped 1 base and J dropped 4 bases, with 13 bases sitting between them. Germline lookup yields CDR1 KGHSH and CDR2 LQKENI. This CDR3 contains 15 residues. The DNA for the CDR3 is TGTGCCAGCTCACCACAGGGTTTCGTGGGAGAGACCCAGTACTTC. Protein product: CASSPQGFVGETQYF.

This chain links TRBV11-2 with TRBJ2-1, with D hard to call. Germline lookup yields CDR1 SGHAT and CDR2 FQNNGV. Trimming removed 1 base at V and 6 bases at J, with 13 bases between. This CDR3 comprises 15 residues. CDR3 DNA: TGTGCCAGCAGCTTAGGAGGTATTCACATCAATGAGCAGTTCTTC. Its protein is CASSLGGIHINEQFF.

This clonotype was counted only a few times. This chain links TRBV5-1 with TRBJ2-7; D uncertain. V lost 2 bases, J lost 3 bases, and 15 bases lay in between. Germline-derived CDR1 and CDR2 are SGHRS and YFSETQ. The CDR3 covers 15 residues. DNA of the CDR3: TGCGCCAGCAGCTTAGGGCTCATTGACGGCTACGAGCAGTACTTC. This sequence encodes CASSLGLIDGYEQYF.

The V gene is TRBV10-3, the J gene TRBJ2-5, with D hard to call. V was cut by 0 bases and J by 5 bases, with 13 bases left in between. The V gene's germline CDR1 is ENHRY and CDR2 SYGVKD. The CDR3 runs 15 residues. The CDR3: CAISESTLSRETQYF. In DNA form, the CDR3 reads TGTGCCATCAGTGAGTCGACGCTTTCTAGGGAGACCCAGTACTTC.

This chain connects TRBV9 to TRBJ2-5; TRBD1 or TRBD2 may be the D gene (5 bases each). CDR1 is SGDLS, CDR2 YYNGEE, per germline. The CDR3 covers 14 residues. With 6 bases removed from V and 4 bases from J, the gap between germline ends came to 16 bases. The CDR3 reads CASNHGTWGETQYF. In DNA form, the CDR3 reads TGTGCCAGCAACCACGGGACCTGGGGAGAGACCCAGTACTTC.

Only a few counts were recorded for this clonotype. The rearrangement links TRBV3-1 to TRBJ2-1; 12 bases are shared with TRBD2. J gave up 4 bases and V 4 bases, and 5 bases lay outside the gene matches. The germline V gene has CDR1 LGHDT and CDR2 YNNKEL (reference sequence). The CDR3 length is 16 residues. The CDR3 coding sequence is TGTGCCAGCAGCCGCGCCGGGACTAGCGGGTACAATGAGCAGTTCTTC. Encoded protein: CASSRAGTSGYNEQFF.

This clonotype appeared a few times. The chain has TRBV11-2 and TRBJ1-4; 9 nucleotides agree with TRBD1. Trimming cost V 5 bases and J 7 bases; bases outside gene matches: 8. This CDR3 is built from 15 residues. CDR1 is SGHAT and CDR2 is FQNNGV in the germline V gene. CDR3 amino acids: CASSPGTGTGEKLFF. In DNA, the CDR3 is TGTGCCAGCAGCCCTGGGACAGGGACCGGTGAAAAACTGTTTTTT. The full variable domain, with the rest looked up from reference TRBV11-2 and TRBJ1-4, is EAGVAQSPRYKIIEKRQSVAFWCNPISGHATLYWYQQILGQGPKLLIQFQNNGVVDDSQLPKDRFSAERLKGVDSTLKIQPAKLEDSAVYLCASSPGTGTGEKLFFGSGTQLSVL.

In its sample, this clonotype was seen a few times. CDR3 region: CASSRTSGRAAGAGELFF. CDR3 in DNA: TGTGCCAGCAGCCGGACTAGCGGGAGGGCCGCGGGGGCCGGGGAGCTGTTTTTT. The V and J genes are TRBV9 and TRBJ2-2; 15 bases fit TRBD2. V lost 4 bases to trimming and J lost 6 bases; unmatched junction nucleotides: 10. The CDR3 sequence is 18 residues long. Germline-derived CDR1 and CDR2 are SGDLS and YYNGEE.